The rows below give T cell receptor beta chains drawn from one sample of a study of blood T cells in healthy people across ages. TCRdb passed the 5' RACE reads through MiXCR, listing each CDR3 protein once. The table has 660,000 or so distinct CDR3 sequences, approximately 59% seen once. Sequences were obtained from blood. These TCRs come from a man aged 55 to 70 in good health. Both conserved end residues are part of each CDR3. The D gene is left open where the match is weak. Clone size is shown for a subset of rows, as once, few, many or a class of expanded clone.

v_call	j_call	d_call	clone_size	cdr3_nt	cdr3_aa
TRBV20-1	TRBJ2-5	-	many	TGCAGTGCTAGTCGAGGGGCTACAGGGACATTTAGGGAGACCCAGTACTTC	CSASRGATGTFRETQYF
TRBV7-2	TRBJ2-1	-	many	TGTGCCAGCAGCTTAGGTGGCGGGCTCTACAATGAGCAGTTCTTC	CASSLGGGLYNEQFF
TRBV7-2	TRBJ2-5	-	few	TGTGCCAGCAGCTGGACAGACAGGAGGTTTGAGACCCAGTACTTC	CASSWTDRRFETQYF
TRBV11-2	TRBJ1-1	-	-	TGTGCCAGCAGCTATCCAGGACGGACTGAAGCTTTCTTT	CASSYPGRTEAFF
TRBV2	TRBJ1-2	-	-	TGTGCCAGCAGTAACGAACCTTATGGCTACACCTTC	CASSNEPYGYTF
TRBV3-1	TRBJ1-2	-	-	TGTGCCAGCAGCCTTGGATTCCGAGGAGGCTATGGCTACACCTTC	CASSLGFRGGYGYTF
TRBV4-1	TRBJ2-2	-	-	TGCGCCAGCAGCCAGGGCAGTATGAACACCGGGGAGCTGTTTTTT	CASSQGSMNTGELFF
TRBV4-2	TRBJ2-1	TRBD2	few	TGTGCCAGCAGCCAGGGTACTAGCGGGGCATTTTCCTACTCCTACAATGAGCAGTTTTTC	CASSQGTSGAFSYSYNEQFF
TRBV4-2	TRBJ2-7	-	-	TGTGCCAGCAGCCAAGTGACTGATCCCTACGAGCAGTACTTC	CASSQVTDPYEQYF
TRBV12-3/TRBV12-4	TRBJ2-1	TRBD2	-	TGTGCCAGCAGCCCAGCGGGGGGGCCCTCTGGTGAGCAGTTCTTC	CASSPAGGPSGEQFF
TRBV20-1	TRBJ2-4	-	many	TGCAGTGCTAGCCAGGGATTCATCATTCAGTACTTC	CSASQGFIIQYF
TRBV18	TRBJ2-5	-	-	TGTGCCAGCTCACCCCTCCGCGGGGAAGAGACCCAGTACTTC	CASSPLRGEETQYF
TRBV29-1	TRBJ1-2	-	few	TGCAGCGTTGAGTCAGACCACTATGGCTACACCTTC	CSVESDHYGYTF
TRBV5-5	TRBJ2-5	-	-	TGTGCCAGCAGCTTATCCCCCGCGGGGAGAGAGACCCAGTACTTC	CASSLSPAGRETQYF
TRBV7-2	TRBJ2-1	TRBD2	few	TGTGCCAGCAGCTTAACCCCGGGGAGGGACAATGAGCAGTTCTTC	CASSLTPGRDNEQFF
TRBV7-2	TRBJ2-1	-	-	TGTGCCAGTACCGCTAGTAACAATGTTGAGCAGTTCTTC	CASTASNNVEQFF
TRBV7-9	TRBJ1-6	-	-	TGTGCCAGCAGCTTAGGGGGCGGGCCCAATTCACCCCTCCACTTT	CASSLGGGPNSPLHF
TRBV28	TRBJ2-1	-	-	TGTGCCAGCAGAGAAAGGGGTACTGAGCAGTTCTTC	CASRERGTEQFF